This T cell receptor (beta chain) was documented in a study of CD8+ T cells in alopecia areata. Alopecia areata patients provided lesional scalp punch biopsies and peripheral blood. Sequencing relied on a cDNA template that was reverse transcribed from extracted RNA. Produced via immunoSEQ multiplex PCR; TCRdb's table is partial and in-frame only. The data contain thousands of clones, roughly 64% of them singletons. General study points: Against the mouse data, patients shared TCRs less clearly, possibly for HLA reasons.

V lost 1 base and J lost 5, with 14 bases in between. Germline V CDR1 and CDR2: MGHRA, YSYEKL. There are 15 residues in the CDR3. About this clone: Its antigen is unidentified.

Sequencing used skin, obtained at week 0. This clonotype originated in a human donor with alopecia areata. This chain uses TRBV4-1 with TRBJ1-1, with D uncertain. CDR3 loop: CASSQAGPSGTEAFF. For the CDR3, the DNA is TGCGCCAGCAGCCAAGCCGGGCCCTCCGGGACTGAAGCTTTCTTT.